A selection of T cell receptor beta chains follows, all from one sample in a study of cytomegalovirus exposure and HLA in healthy donors. Data came from immunoSEQ multiplex PCR; TCRdb stores just in-frame clones and leaves some out. The data include roughly 74,000 clones; the top ten clones carry around 7%. The sequencing input was PBMCs. The origin of the receptors is a female donor in good health and CMV-seropositive. Each CDR3 is given with its conserved first and last residue. The D gene is left open where the match is weak.

D | J | V | CDR3 | DNA
- | TRBJ2-2 | TRBV23-1 | CASSQVPDELNTGELFF | TGCGCCAGCAGTCAGGTACCCGATGAGCTGAACACCGGGGAGCTGTTTTTT
TRBD2 | TRBJ2-7 | TRBV10-3 | CAISGEASGEQYF | TGTGCCATCAGTGGAGAGGCTAGCGGCGAGCAGTACTTC
- | TRBJ1-1 | TRBV25-1 | CASSEGRQRTEAFF | TGTGCCAGCAGTGAAGGGAGGCAGAGGACTGAAGCTTTCTTT
- | TRBJ2-1 | TRBV28 | CASSFGSGEQFF | TGTGCCAGCAGTTTCGGGAGTGGCGAGCAGTTCTTC
TRBD1 | TRBJ1-4 | TRBV5-1 | CASRLVPGQGATNEKLFF | TGCGCCAGCAGACTGGTACCGGGACAGGGCGCAACTAATGAAAAACTGTTTTTT
- | TRBJ1-2 | TRBV12-5 | CASGLEGRRYGYTF | TGTGCTAGTGGTTTGGAGGGGCGCCGATATGGCTACACCTTC
- | TRBJ2-3 | TRBV10-3 | CAISESSTADTQYF | TGTGCCATCAGTGAGTCGTCTACTGCGGATACGCAGTATTTT
TRBD1 | TRBJ1-3 | TRBV28 | CASSRRTGPGNTIYF | TGTGCCAGCAGCCGTAGGACAGGGCCTGGAAACACCATATATTTT
TRBD2 | TRBJ2-1 | TRBV28 | CASSLGLNNEQFF | TGTGCCAGCAGTCTGGGACTAAACAATGAGCAGTTCTTC
- | TRBJ2-5 | TRBV7-6 | CASSLRAGEETQYF | TGTGCCAGCAGCTTAAGGGCAGGGGAAGAGACCCAGTACTTC
- | TRBJ2-1 | TRBV2 | CASSEWGDEQFF | TGTGCCAGCAGTGAATGGGGGGATGAGCAGTTCTTC
- | TRBJ1-3 | TRBV30 | CAWKSGDTIYF | TGTGCCTGGAAGTCGGGGGACACCATATATTTT
- | TRBJ2-3 | TRBV5-1 | CASRGTSTDTQYF | TGCGCCAGCAGGGGGACAAGCACAGATACGCAGTATTTT
- | TRBJ1-5 | TRBV18 | CASSPGLNQPQHF | TGTGCCAGCTCACCAGGGCTCAATCAGCCCCAGCATTTT
TRBD1 | TRBJ2-2 | TRBV4-2 | CASSRGTGPDTGELFF | TGTGCCAGCAGCCGAGGGACAGGGCCCGACACCGGGGAGCTGTTTTTT
- | TRBJ2-2 | TRBV11-1 | CASSPTQGNTGELFF | TGTGCCAGCAGCCCAACGCAGGGCAACACCGGGGAGCTGTTTTTT